Following are 28 T cell receptor beta chains from one sample sequenced in a study of blood T cell repertoires in COVID-19. TCRdb keeps only in-frame clones here, not all; method: immunoSEQ multiplex PCR. In the table there are some 190,000 clones, roughly 84% of which are singletons. The material sequenced was peripheral blood. These receptors were collected from a man older than 75 with COVID-19, enrolled during active disease.

This chain connects TRBV6-1 to TRBJ1-6, with 9 positions matching TRBD1. There are 18 residues in the CDR3. J lost 4 bases, V lost 4 bases, and 11 bases had no gene match. Germline CDR1 and CDR2: MNHNS and SASEGT. CDR3 sequence (DNA): TGTGCCAGCAGTGTTACAGGGGGCGTAGGGATATATAATTCACCCCTCCACTTT. It yields the protein CASSVTGGVGIYNSPLHF.

The rearrangement uses TRBV2 and TRBJ1-1; TRBD1 matches 7 bases. The CDR3 sequence is 14 residues long. Germline V gene data show CDR1 as SNHLY and CDR2 as FYNNEI. Trimming cost V 7 bases and J 3 bases; bases outside gene matches: 8. CDR3: CASNRQGMDTEAFF. The DNA of the CDR3 is TGTGCCAGCAACCGACAGGGTATGGACACTGAAGCTTTCTTT.

V gene TRBV9 combines with J gene TRBJ1-1, with a tentative D call TRBD1 (6 bases). The CDR3 has 13 amino acids. The germline V gene has CDR1 SGDLS and CDR2 YYNGEE. Trimming left V 0 bases short and J 9 bases short, with 12 bases between. The CDR3 sequence is CASSVEGGLQAFF. CDR3 coding DNA: TGTGCCAGCAGCGTAGAGGGGGGGCTCCAAGCTTTCTTT.

J is TRBJ1-1 and V is TRBV11-2, with 9 bases fitting TRBD1. The CDR3 is made up of 14 amino acids. Germline loops: CDR1 SGHAT, CDR2 FQNNGV. V shed 5 bases and J 9 bases; nucleotides not matched to a gene: 10. This chain's CDR3 is CASSDPGQGIQAFF. The CDR3 bases are TGTGCCAGCAGCGATCCGGGACAGGGAATTCAAGCTTTCTTT.

Comment on this clone: Within the sample, other DNA sequences also encode this same CDR3. The rearrangement joins TRBV20-1 to TRBJ1-1; D not resolved. Trimming took 6 bases from V and 3 from J, leaving 5 bases between them. Per germline, CDR1 DFQATT and CDR2 SNEGSKA (reference sequence). The CDR3 loop spans 10 amino acids. The CDR3 sequence is CSATDTEAFF. The CDR3 DNA reads TGCAGTGCCACGGACACTGAAGCTTTCTTT.

The chain is built from TRBV28 and TRBJ1-5, with 9 bases identical to TRBD1. Unmatched junction bases numbered 3, after V lost 3 bases and J lost 6 bases. The V gene's germline CDR1 is MDHEN and CDR2 SYDVKM. This CDR3 has 14 amino acids. For the CDR3, the DNA is TGTGCCAGCAGTTTGGGGACAGGGAGTCAGCCCCAGCATTTT. Residues: CASSLGTGSQPQHF.

About this clone itself: Other DNA variants within this sample encode the same CDR3. This rearrangement joins TRBV7-2 to TRBJ2-5; 9 nucleotides agree with TRBD1. V shed 1 base and J 5 bases; nucleotides not matched to a gene: 2. Germline values: CDR1 SGHTA, CDR2 FQGNSA. The CDR3 spans 14 residues. The CDR3 loop is CASSLDRGRETQYF. In nucleotides, the CDR3 is TGTGCCAGCAGCTTAGACAGGGGGCGCGAGACCCAGTACTTC.

This sequence joins TRBV9 and TRBJ2-1; D is unclear. CDR3 size: 14 residues. V was pared by 2 bases and J by 3 bases, with 9 bases between. The germline V gene encodes CDR1 SGDLS and CDR2 YYNGEE. The CDR3 loop reads CASSVEASYNEQFF. The CDR3 DNA follows: TGTGCCAGCAGCGTTGAGGCTAGCTACAATGAGCAGTTCTTC.

The rearrangement joins TRBV29-1 to TRBJ1-6, with 9 bases lining up with TRBD1. V gave up 5 bases and J gave up 6 bases; unmatched junction bases: 2. CDR1 is SQVTM and CDR2 is ANQGSEA in the germline V gene. The CDR3 runs to 13 residues. CDR3 DNA: TGCAGCGTTCGACAGGGGGGTAATTCACCCCTCCACTTT. Protein product: CSVRQGGNSPLHF.

J is TRBJ2-7 and V is TRBV5-6; TRBD1 matches 7 bases. Unmatched junction bases numbered 6, after V lost 4 bases and J lost 2 bases. Germline V gene lookup returns CDR1 SGHDT and CDR2 YYEEEE. This CDR3 spans 14 amino acids. CDR3 sequence: CASSRDRTTYEQYF. CDR3 in DNA: TGTGCCAGCAGCCGGGACAGAACTACCTACGAGCAGTACTTC.

The chain links TRBV6-5 to TRBJ1-1; 8 positions match TRBD1. Germline CDR1 is MNHEY and CDR2 is SVGAGI. Germline trimming cut 2 bases from V and 4 bases from J; bases unmatched to any gene: 9. This CDR3 has 16 amino acids. This CDR3 is CASSYGGGQGSTEAFF. Written as DNA, the CDR3 is TGTGCCAGCAGTTACGGCGGAGGACAGGGAAGCACTGAAGCTTTCTTT.

This sequence joins TRBV6-5 and TRBJ1-5; 8 positions agree with TRBD1. V lost 5 bases, J lost 4 bases, and 7 bases stayed unmatched. Germline lookup yields CDR1 MNHEY and CDR2 SVGAGI. This CDR3 region has 15 residues. The CDR3, as DNA: TGTGCCAGCAGTCCCCGGGACAGGCCAAATCAGCCCCAGCATTTT. Protein: CASSPRDRPNQPQHF.

The chain links TRBV11-2 to TRBJ1-2; D perhaps matches TRBD1 (6 bases). V lost 4 bases to trimming and J lost 8 bases, with 11 bases between them. Germline CDR1 is SGHAT and CDR2 is FQNNGV. This CDR3 comprises 12 residues. Written as DNA, the CDR3 is TGTGCCAGCAGCTCCACTCAGGGGGGCTACACCTTC. The encoded protein is CASSSTQGGYTF.

This clone turned up a few times. The chain combines TRBV6-6 with TRBJ1-2; possible D gene TRBD1, 6 bases. The CDR3 is 14 residues long. Germline loops: CDR1 MNHNY, CDR2 SVGAGI (reference sequence). V was clipped by 6 bases and J by 2 bases, with 13 bases between them. The CDR3 region is CASSPDRLNYGYTF. CDR3 nucleotide sequence: TGTGCCAGCAGCCCCGACAGGCTCAACTATGGCTACACCTTC.

The rearrangement uses TRBV9 and TRBJ2-5; 7 bases are shared with TRBD2. With V trimmed by 2 bases and J by 5 bases, 6 bases remained unmatched. There are 14 residues in the CDR3. CDR1 and CDR2 from the germline V gene are SGDLS and YYNGEE. The CDR3 loop reads CASSVGGGGETQYF. The CDR3 nucleotides read TGTGCCAGCAGCGTGGGCGGGGGAGGTGAGACCCAGTACTTC.

V usage is TRBV5-5 and J usage is TRBJ2-3; the D is unclear. Trimming stripped 5 bases from V and 0 bases from J, with 4 bases between. Germline CDR1 and CDR2: SGHKS and YYEKEE (reference sequence). This CDR3 has 12 amino acids. CDR3 DNA sequence: TGTGCCAGCAGTTCTAGCACAGATACGCAGTATTTT. This encodes CASSSSTDTQYF.

V gene TRBV6-2 or TRBV6-3 combines with J gene TRBJ1-2; a possible D gene is TRBD1 (5 bases). Trimming pared 2 bases from V and 3 bases from J, leaving 7 bases between. The CDR3 is 13 amino acids. Germline V lookup: CDR1 MNHEY, CDR2 SVGEGT. The CDR3 loop reads CASSYTRDYGYTF. The CDR3 bases are TGTGCCAGCAGTTACACCAGGGACTATGGCTACACCTTC.

CDR3 sequence: CASSSSVNEQFF. The CDR3 nucleotides read TGTGCCAGCAGCTCTAGCGTCAATGAGCAGTTCTTC. The chain uses TRBV7-8 and TRBJ2-1; maybe TRBD2 (6 bases). The CDR3 runs to 12 residues. Germline CDR1 and CDR2: SGHVS and FQNEAQ. Trimming took 4 bases from V and 6 from J, leaving 7 bases between them.

Only one count was recorded for this clone. This chain uses TRBV7-9 with TRBJ2-3, with 8 positions matching TRBD1. Per the germline V gene, CDR1 is SEHNR and CDR2 is FQNEAQ (reference sequence). The CDR3 is made up of 15 amino acids. Trimming cost V 5 bases and J 4 bases; bases outside gene matches: 8. CDR3 nucleotide sequence: TGTGCCAGCAGCCCCACAGGGGGTAGCGCAGATACGCAGTATTTT. This gives the protein CASSPTGGSADTQYF.

The gene calls are TRBV6-2 or TRBV6-3 and TRBJ1-1; D is perhaps TRBD1 (5 bases). Germline loops: CDR1 MNHEY, CDR2 SVGEGT. There are 17 residues in the CDR3. V lost 3 bases and J lost 0, with 17 bases in between. For the CDR3, the DNA is TGTGCCAGCAGTTATTCGACAGTTACCGTTATGAACACTGAAGCTTTCTTT. Its protein product is CASSYSTVTVMNTEAFF.

This clone has a single count. The rearrangement uses TRBV18 and TRBJ1-6; 7 bases are shared with TRBD1. The CDR3 has 14 amino acids. Looked up from germline, CDR1 is KGHSH and CDR2 is LQKENI. Losses at the gene ends were 3 bases for V and 9 bases for J; bases not matched to a gene: 5. The CDR3 loop is CASSPDRAGSPLHF. The CDR3 DNA sequence: TGTGCCAGCTCACCCGACAGGGCGGGTTCACCCCTCCACTTT.

The J gene is TRBJ1-1, the V gene TRBV5-1, with 8 nucleotides matching TRBD1. Germline CDR1 is SGHRS and CDR2 is YFSETQ. Trimming cost V 4 bases and J 5 bases; bases outside gene matches: 7. CDR3 length: 14 amino acids. CDR3 coding DNA: TGCGCCAGCAGCCAGGACAGGGTAAGAACTGAAGCTTTCTTT. Its protein is CASSQDRVRTEAFF.

The chain couples TRBV9 to TRBJ1-2; 10 bases match TRBD1. The length of the CDR3 is 16 residues. Per germline, CDR1 SGDLS and CDR2 YYNGEE. V lost 0 bases and J lost 5; bases outside the gene matches: 7. The CDR3 bases are TGTGCCAGCAGCGTAGGACAGGGGGCGCCGGGGTATGGCTACACCTTC. The encoded protein is CASSVGQGAPGYGYTF.

The V call is TRBV7-9, the J call TRBJ1-1, with D uncertain. Trimming left V 5 bases short and J 11 bases short, with 15 bases between. The germline V gene has CDR1 SEHNR and CDR2 FQNEAQ (reference sequence). The CDR3 length is 12 residues. CDR3 region: CASSPSSRWAFF. CDR3 nucleotides: TGTGCCAGCAGCCCCTCCTCGAGGTGGGCTTTCTTT. Supplemented by reference TRBV7-9 and TRBJ1-1, the full variable domain reads DTGVSQNPRHKITKRGQNVTFRCDPISEHNRLYWYRQTLGQGPEFLTYFQNEAQLEKSRLLSDRFSAERPKGSFSTLEIQRTEQGDSAMYLCASSPSSRWAFFGQGTRLTVV.

The rearrangement joins TRBV5-5 to TRBJ2-5, with TRBD1 identical over 8 bases. From germline, CDR1 is SGHKS and CDR2 YYEKEE (reference sequence). CDR3 length: 16 amino acids. Trimming at V came to 5 bases and at J to 5 bases, leaving 14 bases not matched to a gene. The DNA of the CDR3 is TGTGCCAGCAGGCTTCCCAGGACAGGGAGCAGGGAGACCCAGTACTTC. Protein sequence: CASRLPRTGSRETQYF.

The chain recombines TRBV7-3 with TRBJ1-1, with D tentatively TRBD1 (6 bases). Germline V gives CDR1 SGHTA, CDR2 FQGTGA. The CDR3 spans 16 residues. V gave up 6 bases and J gave up 5 bases, with 22 bases separating them. CDR3 DNA: TGTGCCAGCAGGTCGCCAACAGGGAAAGTAGGGACTGAAGCTTTCTTT. It translates to CASRSPTGKVGTEAFF. The full variable domain, rest sourced from reference TRBV7-3 and TRBJ1-1, is GAGVSQTPSNKVTEKGKYVELRCDPISGHTALYWYRQSLGQGPEFLIYFQGTGAADDSGLPNDRFFAVRPEGSVSTLKIQRTERGDSAVYLCASRSPTGKVGTEAFFGQGTRLTVV.

The chain has TRBV5-1 and TRBJ2-3; 7 nucleotides match TRBD1. The CDR3 runs to 15 residues. J was trimmed by 2 bases and V by 4 bases; bases with no gene match: 7. Germline V gene data show CDR1 as SGHRS and CDR2 as YFSETQ. CDR3 sequence: CASSKTTGPTDTQYF. The CDR3 DNA sequence: TGCGCCAGCAGCAAAACGACAGGGCCCACAGATACGCAGTATTTT.

Only one count was recorded for this clone. The chain has TRBV28 and TRBJ1-4, with D possibly being TRBD1 (5 bases). Germline CDR1 and CDR2: MDHEN and SYDVKM. V lost 1 base and J 7 bases, leaving 13 bases between the germline ends. The CDR3 sequence is 15 residues long. The CDR3 region is CASSLSGGEGEKLFF. The CDR3, as DNA: TGTGCCAGCAGTTTATCGGGGGGTGAGGGTGAAAAACTGTTTTTT.